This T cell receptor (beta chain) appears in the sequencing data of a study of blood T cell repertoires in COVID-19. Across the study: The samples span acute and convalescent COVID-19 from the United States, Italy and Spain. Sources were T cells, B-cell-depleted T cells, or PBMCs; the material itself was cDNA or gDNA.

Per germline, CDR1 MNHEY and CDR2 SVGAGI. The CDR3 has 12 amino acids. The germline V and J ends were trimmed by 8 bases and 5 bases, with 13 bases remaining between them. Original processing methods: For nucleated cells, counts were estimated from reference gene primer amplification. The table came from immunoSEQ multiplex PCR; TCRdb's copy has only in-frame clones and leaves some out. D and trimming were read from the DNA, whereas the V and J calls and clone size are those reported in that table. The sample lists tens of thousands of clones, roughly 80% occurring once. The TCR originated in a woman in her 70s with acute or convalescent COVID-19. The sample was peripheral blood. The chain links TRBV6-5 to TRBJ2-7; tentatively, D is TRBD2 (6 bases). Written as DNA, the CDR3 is TGTGCCAGCGGCTGGAGGGCCCACGAGCAGTACTTC. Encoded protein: CASGWRAHEQYF.